This T cell receptor beta chain was sequenced for a study of Ad26.COV2.S vaccination and SARS-CoV-2 variants. In the study overall: The donor belonged to the COV1001 Ad26.COV2.S trial arm.

Libraries were prepared by immunoSEQ multiplex PCR; TCRdb keeps only in-frame clonotypes and omits some of them. The profile shows about 680,000 clones, more than 70% of them singletons. Regarding treatment: some 20 received Ad26.COV2.S at low or high dose, single or two shots; roughly 5 received placebo; per-sample allocation not given. It was on day 63 after the first vaccine or placebo injection that samples were taken. Wuhan-strain spike was delivered by a replication-incompetent Ad26 vector. Trimming stripped 4 bases from V and 6 bases from J, with 7 bases between. Germline V CDR1 and CDR2: MNHEY, SVGAGI. CDR3 length: 12 residues.

This sequence joins TRBV6-5 and TRBJ1-5; D ambiguous. The sequence was obtained from a person aged 18-60 years who received the Ad26.COV2.S COVID-19 vaccine or a placebo. Sequences were derived from peripheral blood, sampled in a trial of Ad26.COV2.S vaccine versus placebo. The CDR3 nucleotides are TGTGCCAGCAGTTTCCCGGGTCAGCCCCAGCATTTT. Protein: CASSFPGQPQHF.